Shown below are 3 T cell receptor beta chains from a single sample sequenced in a study of long-term antiretroviral therapy in people with HIV. At the survey level, the v3.0 immunoSEQ assay was run. Using immunoSEQ multiplex PCR, the repertoire was profiled, and TCRdb retains in-frame clones only, with some absent. The sample holds some 15,000 clones, just under 80% seen once. This sample comprised unsorted PBMCs, obtained about 3.1 years after starting antiretroviral therapy. These receptors came from a woman aged 40 to 49 with HIV.

This clone was observed a handful of times. The chain joins TRBV7-8 to TRBJ1-5; D ambiguous. The germline gives CDR1 SGHVS, CDR2 FQNEAQ. The V end lost 8 bases, the J end lost 4 bases, and 15 bases lay between the germline ends. The CDR3 is 14 amino acids. CDR3 in DNA: TGTGCCAGCGGCGGCGAGAGAAGGAATCAGCCCCAGCATTTT. Residues: CASGGERRNQPQHF.

The chain employs TRBV5-8 and TRBJ2-7; the D is unclear. This CDR3 has 11 residues. V lost 4 bases and J lost 7, with 9 bases in between. Germline lookup yields CDR1 SGHTS and CDR2 YDEGEE. CDR3 DNA: TGTGCCAGCAGCGATTCTGGGGAGCAGTACTTC. Amino acids: CASSDSGEQYF.

The chain is built from TRBV28 and TRBJ1-1, with 7 bases aligning to TRBD1. Germline V lookup: CDR1 MDHEN, CDR2 SYDVKM. Trimming took 3 bases from V and 5 from J; bases not matched to a gene: 0. CDR3 length: 12 amino acids. The CDR3 DNA reads TGTGCCAGCAGTTTGACAGGGACTGAAGCTTTCTTT. This translates into CASSLTGTEAFF.